This TCR beta chain appears in the sequencing data of a study of blood T cell repertoires in COVID-19. Clones were sequenced by immunoSEQ multiplex PCR, and TCRdb holds only the in-frame ones, with some missing. Of approximately 170,000 clones in the sample, 65% to 85% were seen once. Individuals aged 18 to 89 years were recruited from fewer than 25 US areas. Participant-given clinical history determined each cohort assignment. V lost 3 bases to trimming and J lost 3 bases; unmatched junction nucleotides: 8. This CDR3 comprises 16 residues. CDR1 is MDHEN and CDR2 is SYDVKM in the germline V gene. This receptor was obtained from a woman in her 30s who had recovered from COVID-19. The sample comprised PBMCs or T cells enriched from blood (not recorded which). The rearrangement joins TRBV28 to TRBJ2-3, with 8 bases matching TRBD2. The CDR3, as DNA: TGTGCCAGCAGTTTGAGGCCGGGAGGGCCGACAGATACGCAGTATTTT. Translating it yields CASSLRPGGPTDTQYF.